These T cell receptor beta chains were read from a single sample in a study of CXCR3-negative and CXCR3-positive naive CD8 T cells. TCRdb reprocessed the 5' RACE reads and keeps a single row for each CDR3 protein, giving no DNA. Recorded here are fewer than 90,000 distinct CDR3 sequences; the top ten clones represent less than 0.6%. The sequencing sample was made of naive CXCR3+ CD8+ T cells from blood. These receptors were taken from a human donor in good health. Some clones in this sample may be carry-over from other donors' samples. Each CDR3 is given with its conserved first and last residue.

J gene,V gene,CDR3 protein
TRBJ2-3,TRBV6-2/TRBV6-3,CASHRDSAGEEQYF
TRBJ1-4,TRBV20-1,CSADQGRGTNEKLFF
TRBJ2-5,TRBV29-1,CSVVWRGAAETQYF
TRBJ2-5,TRBV27,CATHLTSGVQETQYF
TRBJ1-1,TRBV7-2,CASTRRAIDTEAFF
TRBJ2-1,TRBV7-3,CASSLIRREKKNEQFF
TRBJ1-5,TRBV19,CASSIPGPHQPQHF
TRBJ2-7,TRBV20-1,CSARAIPGLYEQYF
TRBJ2-2,TRBV24-1,CVTSDLRTGPAGELFF
TRBJ1-2,TRBV5-6,CASSLGAGALYGYTF
TRBJ2-7,TRBV29-1,CSVVGTSAAYEQYF
TRBJ2-1,TRBV28,CASSSQQGEGYNEQFF
TRBJ1-6,TRBV6-5,CASSYSEGGNSPLHF
TRBJ2-1,TRBV12-5,CASGLGSNEQFF
TRBJ2-7,TRBV4-2,CASSPPATEMTYEQYF
TRBJ2-3,TRBV25-1,CASSEGSADTQYF
TRBJ2-7,TRBV6-5,CASRDTRGTAEQYF
TRBJ2-3,TRBV5-6,CASSFPGQAQGDTQYF
TRBJ2-7,TRBV12-3/TRBV12-4,CASAPQFSGSHEQYF
TRBJ1-5,TRBV21-1,CASSRDRVDFGNQPQHF
TRBJ2-1,TRBV7-9,CASSGSGNPEGSYNEQFF
TRBJ2-1,TRBV6-4,CASSEGGAGNEQFF
TRBJ2-2,TRBV12-3/TRBV12-4,CASSPEGGARSGELFF
TRBJ2-7,TRBV28,CASSSYYEQYF
TRBJ2-7,TRBV20-1,CSATGTADYVGQYF
TRBJ2-7,TRBV6-5,CASSPNRGQGYEQYF
TRBJ2-7,TRBV27,CASSPNPTGSYEQYF
TRBJ1-5,TRBV19,CASSLIGLSNQPQHF
TRBJ2-7,TRBV2,CASSDRRGSSYEQYF
TRBJ2-7,TRBV20-1,CSATEGLNSYEQYF
TRBJ2-7,TRBV20-1,CSATPGGFYEQYF
TRBJ2-3,TRBV11-2,CASSPRGRVADTQYF
TRBJ2-1,TRBV28,CASSGELRRALSLDEQFF
TRBJ2-1,TRBV7-9,CASRRRDRDYEQFF
TRBJ2-3,TRBV9,CASSTGLADTQYF